These 25 T cell receptor beta chains were all obtained from the same sample, sequenced in a study of shared clonotypes between healthy human individuals. CD45RO-negative CD8 cells positively selected for CCR7 made up the naive population, which excluded terminally differentiated effector memory CD45RA+ cells. Clones were sequenced by immunoSEQ multiplex PCR, and TCRdb holds only the in-frame ones, with some missing. The data show millions of clones, with over 85% seen just once and more than 0.95% held by the top ten. Sequenced sample: naive CD8+ T cells sorted from blood. These receptors were taken from a young man in good health.

Details on this clone: The junction departs from germline at one end; a sequencing error may be responsible. V is TRBV6-5 and J is TRBJ2-7; 10 bases align to TRBD1. Germline V CDR1 and CDR2: MNHEY, SVGAGI. CDR3 length equals 15 residues. The CDR3 region has the DNA TGTGCCGGCAGTTCATCCGGGACAGGGGCCAACGAGCAGTACTTC. It encodes CAGSSSGTGANEQYF.

In this sample, this clone turned up once. The chain couples TRBV4-1 to TRBJ2-3; tentatively, D is TRBD2 (6 bases). CDR1 and CDR2 (germline): MGHRA, YSYEKL. V was clipped by 4 bases and J by 0 bases, with 11 bases between them. The CDR3 runs to 15 residues. CDR3 sequence (DNA): TGCGCCAGCAGCCGACCTAGCGCAAGCACAGATACGCAGTATTTT. Amino acids: CASSRPSASTDTQYF.

The chain combines TRBV7-9 with TRBJ2-6; D is undetermined. V was trimmed by 5 bases and J by 2 bases, leaving 10 bases between them. The CDR3 sequence is 15 residues long. The germline V gene encodes CDR1 SEHNR and CDR2 FQNEAQ (reference sequence). CDR3 amino acids: CASSPSEPGANVLTF. The CDR3 DNA is TGTGCCAGCAGCCCCAGCGAACCTGGGGCCAACGTCCTGACTTTC.

The chain employs TRBV13 and TRBJ2-7; a weak D match, TRBD1 (6 bases). Deletions cut 5 bases from V and 6 bases from J, with 11 bases between. Germline lookup yields CDR1 PRHDT and CDR2 FYEKMQ (reference sequence). The CDR3 runs to 12 residues. The DNA for the CDR3 is TGTGCCAGCAGCCCAACAGGGAGCGAGCAGTACTTC. It is translated as CASSPTGSEQYF.

The rearrangement joins TRBV5-6 to TRBJ2-3; D is perhaps TRBD1 or TRBD2 (5 bases each). The germline V gene has CDR1 SGHDT and CDR2 YYEEEE. V lost 3 bases and J 4 bases, leaving 9 bases between the germline ends. The length of the CDR3 is 13 residues. The CDR3 reads CASSWDGPDTQYF. In DNA, the CDR3 is TGTGCCAGCAGCTGGGACGGGCCAGATACGCAGTATTTT.

Remarks on this clone: The sample carries other DNA sequences with the same CDR3. This chain uses TRBV5-4 with TRBJ2-1; D gene ambiguous. CDR3 length: 11 residues. Germline V lookup: CDR1 SGHNT, CDR2 YYREEE (reference sequence). Trimming cost V 4 bases and J 7 bases, with 6 bases left between them. CDR3 residues: CASSPGNEQFF. The CDR3 DNA follows: TGTGCCAGCAGCCCCGGGAATGAGCAGTTCTTC. Full variable domain (outside the CDR3, taken from reference TRBV5-4 and TRBJ2-1): ETGVTQSPTHLIKTRGQQVTLRCSSQSGHNTVSWYQQALGQGPQFIFQYYREEENGRGNFPPRFSGLQFPNYSSELNVNALELDDSALYLCASSPGNEQFFGPGTRLTVL.

The V gene is TRBV4-3, the J gene TRBJ2-7; D is undetermined. The CDR3 spans 14 residues. With 4 bases removed from V and 5 bases from J, the gap between germline ends came to 15 bases. Germline CDR1 LGHNA, CDR2 YSLEER. The CDR3 DNA reads as TGCGCCAGCAGCCCGGCAGGATTAGGCGACGAGCAGTACTTC. Translating gives CASSPAGLGDEQYF.

The chain carries TRBV30 and TRBJ2-7, with 8 bases lining up with TRBD1. With 0 bases clipped from V and 5 bases from J, the junction kept 6 bases outside the gene matches. Per the germline V gene, CDR1 is GTSNPN and CDR2 is SVGIG (reference sequence). The CDR3 runs 14 residues. For the CDR3, the DNA is TGTGCCTGGAGTGTAGGGACAGGCATGAACGAGCAGTACTTC. This sequence encodes CAWSVGTGMNEQYF.

V is TRBV27 and J is TRBJ2-7; tentatively, D is TRBD1 (6 bases). Germline V gives CDR1 MNHEY, CDR2 SMNVEV (reference sequence). V was trimmed by 2 bases and J by 2 bases, leaving 16 bases between them. The CDR3 contains 16 residues. CDR3 sequence reads: CASSLRQAEGAYEQYF. The CDR3 region has the DNA TGTGCCAGCAGTTTACGACAGGCCGAAGGGGCCTACGAGCAGTACTTC.

V is TRBV2 and J is TRBJ2-2, with 10 bases matching TRBD2. Germline V CDR1 and CDR2: SNHLY, FYNNEI. With 9 bases clipped from V and 8 bases from J, the junction kept 6 bases outside the gene matches. The CDR3 has 13 amino acids. CDR3: CARASGRTGELFF. CDR3 in DNA: TGTGCCAGGGCTAGCGGGAGAACAGGGGAGCTGTTTTTT.

This chain links TRBV4-3 with TRBJ2-1, with 11 positions matching TRBD2. The CDR3 is 17 amino acids. Looked up from germline, CDR1 is LGHNA and CDR2 is YSLEER. V shed 1 base and J 6 bases; nucleotides not matched to a gene: 8. The CDR3, as DNA: TGCGCCAGCAGCCAAGGGGGACTAGCGGCCTGGCCCAATGAGCAGTTCTTC. Protein sequence: CASSQGGLAAWPNEQFF.

The chain employs TRBV6-8 and TRBJ2-5; 9 bases are shared with TRBD2. V shed 7 bases and J 0 bases; nucleotides not matched to a gene: 15. Germline V gene data show CDR1 as MNHGY and CDR2 as SAAAGT. The CDR3 contains 18 residues. The CDR3 sequence: CASTPSGLAHTHQETQYF. The CDR3 bases are TGTGCCAGCACTCCCTCGGGACTAGCCCACACCCACCAAGAGACCCAGTACTTC.

This clone was counted many times. This sample includes further DNA sequences coding for the same CDR3. The V gene is TRBV4-1, the J gene TRBJ1-1; 7 bases match TRBD1. The V gene's germline CDR1 is MGHRA and CDR2 YSYEKL. V was pared by 3 bases and J by 5 bases, with 6 bases of the junction left unmatched. This CDR3 comprises 14 residues. CDR3 sequence: CASSHTTGRTEAFF. DNA for the CDR3: TGCGCCAGCAGCCACACGACAGGGCGGACTGAAGCTTTCTTT.

The CDR3 coding sequence is TGTGCCAGCAGCTTGCTCGAGGCCACCGGGGAGCTGTTTTTT. It translates to CASSLLEATGELFF. V gene TRBV7-9 combines with J gene TRBJ2-2; D unresolved. Trimming removed 3 bases at V and 4 bases at J, with 9 bases between. This CDR3 spans 14 amino acids. CDR1 is SEHNR, CDR2 FQNEAQ, per germline (reference sequence). Using reference TRBV7-9 and TRBJ2-2 for the parts outside the CDR3, the full variable domain is DTGVSQNPRHKITKRGQNVTFRCDPISEHNRLYWYRQTLGQGPEFLTYFQNEAQLEKSRLLSDRFSAERPKGSFSTLEIQRTEQGDSAMYLCASSLLEATGELFFGEGSRLTVL.

In nucleotides, the CDR3 is TGTGCCAGCAGCTTAAGTACATTGGGTCTTAACTACGAGCAGTACTTC. It codes for CASSLSTLGLNYEQYF. The chain links TRBV7-2 to TRBJ2-7; D unclear. The V and J ends lost 2 bases and 3 bases respectively, with 17 bases between them. Germline-derived CDR1 and CDR2 are SGHTA and FQGNSA. The CDR3 totals 16 residues.

The chain carries TRBV19 and TRBJ1-5; 7 nucleotides align to TRBD1. Trimming took 7 bases from V and 3 from J; bases not matched to a gene: 9. Germline values: CDR1 LNHDA, CDR2 SQIVND (reference sequence). This CDR3 contains 15 residues. DNA for the CDR3: TGTGCCAGTAAACCACAGGGGCCCTCCAATCAGCCCCAGCATTTT. This encodes CASKPQGPSNQPQHF.

The rearrangement links TRBV9 to TRBJ2-4; D not certain. V shed 9 bases and J shed 0 bases, with 13 bases lying between them. Germline lookup yields CDR1 SGDLS and CDR2 YYNGEE. This CDR3 contains 14 residues. CDR3 protein: CATSDELAKNIQYF. The CDR3 DNA is TGTGCCACCTCCGATGAGCTAGCCAAAAACATTCAGTACTTC.

V usage is TRBV6-1 and J usage is TRBJ1-3; D may be TRBD1 (6 bases). V was trimmed by 4 bases and J by 4 bases, leaving 17 bases between them. The germline V gene has CDR1 MNHNS and CDR2 SASEGT. The CDR3 sequence is 16 residues long. CDR3 in amino acids: CASSGTAEALGNTIYF. The CDR3 region has the DNA TGTGCCAGCAGTGGGACAGCGGAGGCTTTGGGAAACACCATATATTTT.

This chain joins TRBV7-9 and TRBJ2-7, with D perhaps being TRBD1 or TRBD2 (5 bases each). Trimming shortened V by 5 bases and J by 1 base, and 9 bases separated the two germline ends. Germline V gene sequence: CDR1 SEHNR, CDR2 FQNEAQ (reference sequence). The length of the CDR3 is 13 residues. This chain's CDR3 is CASSRDLSYEQYF. CDR3 in DNA: TGTGCCAGCAGCCGGGACCTTTCCTACGAGCAGTACTTC.

In this sample, this clone turned up once. The chain uses TRBV11-2 and TRBJ2-5, with D possibly matching TRBD1 (5 bases). Trimming removed 5 bases from V and 1 base from J, with 17 bases in between. The V gene's germline CDR1 is SGHAT and CDR2 FQNNGV. The CDR3 has 16 residues. The CDR3: CASSSLGVGLQETQYF. CDR3 nucleotide sequence: TGTGCCAGCAGCAGCTTAGGGGTAGGGCTCCAAGAGACCCAGTACTTC.

The rearrangement uses TRBV28 and TRBJ1-2; D gene ambiguous. CDR3 length: 16 residues. Trimming shortened V by 5 bases and J by 2 bases, and 18 bases separated the two germline ends. Germline CDR1 is MDHEN and CDR2 is SYDVKM. The CDR3 loop reads CASSHPPRTENYGYTF. CDR3 nucleotide sequence: TGTGCCAGCAGTCACCCCCCGCGGACGGAGAACTATGGCTACACCTTC.

On this clone itself: Other DNA sequences in this sample translate to the same CDR3. This chain connects TRBV5-6 to TRBJ2-7; no reliable D call. The V and J ends lost 2 bases and 4 bases respectively, with 7 bases between them. Germline loops: CDR1 SGHDT, CDR2 YYEEEE. CDR3 size: 12 residues. CDR3 coding DNA: TGTGCCAGCAGCTTCTCCGGATACGAGCAGTACTTC. This codes for CASSFSGYEQYF.

V gene TRBV30 combines with J gene TRBJ2-1; D is possibly TRBD2 (5 bases). Trimming took off 3 bases at V and 4 bases at J, with 13 bases between the two ends. Germline CDR1 GTSNPN, CDR2 SVGIG (reference sequence). The CDR3 has 14 residues. The CDR3 sequence: CAWRDGLAYNEQFF. CDR3 DNA: TGTGCCTGGAGGGACGGGCTAGCTTACAATGAGCAGTTCTTC.

This clone was seen a single time. This rearrangement joins TRBV5-1 to TRBJ2-7; 9 bases are shared with TRBD1. The length of the CDR3 is 15 residues. V gave up 7 bases and J gave up 3 bases; unmatched junction bases: 11. The germline CDR1 and CDR2 sequences are SGHRS and YFSETQ. CDR3 loop: CASRWTGTGNYEQYF. The CDR3 DNA sequence: TGCGCCAGCCGATGGACCGGGACAGGGAACTACGAGCAGTACTTC.

This clone was counted only a few times. The V and J genes are TRBV2 and TRBJ1-5, with D maybe TRBD1 (5 bases). Germline V gene sequence: CDR1 SNHLY, CDR2 FYNNEI. The CDR3 has 15 amino acids. Trimming pared 4 bases from V and 0 bases from J, leaving 10 bases between. Here the CDR3 reads CASSAAGSSNQPQHF. CDR3 nucleotides: TGTGCCAGCAGTGCAGCAGGGAGTAGCAATCAGCCCCAGCATTTT.